This T cell receptor beta chain was documented in a study of graft-versus-host responses after intestinal transplantation. About the study: Every transplant recipient was induced with anti-thymocyte globulin, then maintained on tacrolimus and steroids for roughly 3 years.

Findings of the study overall: Declines in HvG clones occurring early post-transplant were associated with peak circulating GvH clone levels. Elevated graft-versus-host to host-versus-graft clonal ratios in allografts were recorded for patients with graft-donor T cell macrochimerism. GvH clones were identified in recipient marrow, with some first appearing in ileum or blood.

As regards this clone: Its antigen is currently unknown.

Using immunoSEQ multiplex PCR, the repertoire was profiled, and TCRdb retains in-frame clones only, with some absent. Found here are 70,000 to 95,000 clones, about nine tenths of them singletons; the top ten hold around 0.11%. Germline loops: CDR1 LNHDA, CDR2 SQIVND (reference sequence). The CDR3 extends over 14 amino acids. Trimming pared 5 bases from V and 5 bases from J, leaving 13 bases between. The source was unstimulated CD4+ T cells sorted from spleen or lymph node cells, collected before intestinal transplant. The chain joins TRBV19 to TRBJ2-1, with a tentative D call TRBD1 (6 bases). This receptor was identified in a human donor who received an intestinal transplant. The chain's CDR3 is CASSAPGHDNEQFF. The CDR3 coding sequence is TGTGCCAGTAGTGCCCCGGGACACGACAATGAGCAGTTCTTC.